Shown below are 21 T cell receptor beta chains from a single sample sequenced in a study of control samples from healthy donors and cancer patients. This table comes from immunoSEQ multiplex PCR, and its TCRdb copy is limited to in-frame clones, with some not included. The data contain under 150,000 clones, roughly 91% of them singletons. Material for sequencing was PBMCs. The origin of the receptors is a man aged 50-60 years with head and neck cancer.

This clone was found once. This chain uses TRBV6-1 with TRBJ1-2, with D possibly TRBD1 on 5 matching bases. Germline V gene lookup returns CDR1 MNHNS and CDR2 SASEGT. Trimming stripped 0 bases from V and 4 bases from J, with 9 bases between. The CDR3 has 14 amino acids. The CDR3 DNA reads TGTGCCAGCAGTGAAGCGCGTGGGACCTATGGCTACACCTTC. Translation: CASSEARGTYGYTF.

This chain connects TRBV6-2 or TRBV6-3 to TRBJ1-5; D unresolved. CDR1 is MNHEY and CDR2 is SVGEGT in the germline V gene. V lost 2 bases, J lost 0 bases, and 14 bases lay in between. The CDR3 is 17 residues long. The CDR3 bases are TGTGCCAGCAGTTACGTTCTGGGCAGACTTAGCAATCAGCCCCAGCATTTT. This codes for CASSYVLGRLSNQPQHF.

The rearrangement joins TRBV19 to TRBJ2-2; D possibly matches TRBD1 or TRBD2 (5 bases each). V was cut by 5 bases and J by 3 bases, with 13 bases left in between. The CDR3 is 15 amino acids. Germline loops: CDR1 LNHDA, CDR2 SQIVND (reference sequence). The CDR3 region has the DNA TGTGCCAGTAGTGGGGGATTTGTAGACACCGGGGAGCTGTTTTTT. This translates into CASSGGFVDTGELFF.

The chain is built from TRBV2 and TRBJ1-1; D is ambiguous. The CDR3 is 13 amino acids. Germline V gene sequence: CDR1 SNHLY, CDR2 FYNNEI. V was trimmed by 4 bases and J by 7 bases, leaving 13 bases between them. CDR3 in amino acids: CASSATAGLEAFF. CDR3 DNA: TGTGCCAGCAGTGCTACAGCTGGACTTGAAGCTTTCTTT.

A single count supports this clone. The genes are TRBV5-8 and TRBJ1-6, with 9 positions matching TRBD1. Germline values: CDR1 SGHTS, CDR2 YDEGEE. The trim removed 5 bases at V and 8 bases at J, leaving 8 bases unmatched. This CDR3 contains 15 residues. For the CDR3, the DNA is TGTGCCAGCAGTTGGGAGGACAGGGGTGATTCACCCCTCCACTTT. Protein: CASSWEDRGDSPLHF.

The J gene is TRBJ1-5, the V gene TRBV2, with no clear D. Trimming took 5 bases from V and 1 from J, leaving 6 bases between them. Germline V gives CDR1 SNHLY, CDR2 FYNNEI. The CDR3 loop spans 13 amino acids. The CDR3 reads CASSLGSNQPQHF. CDR3 nucleotide sequence: TGTGCCAGCAGTTTGGGGAGCAATCAGCCCCAGCATTTT.

The gene calls are TRBV7-9 and TRBJ2-3; 8 nucleotides match TRBD1. The junction had 11 bases not matched to a gene; V was cut back by 6 bases and J by 0 bases. Germline CDR1 and CDR2: SEHNR and FQNEAQ (reference sequence). This CDR3 region has 17 residues. The CDR3 here is CASRHRQGISSTDTQYF. As DNA, the CDR3 is TGTGCCAGCAGGCATCGACAGGGGATATCTAGCACAGATACGCAGTATTTT. The full variable domain, rest sourced from reference TRBV7-9 and TRBJ2-3, is DTGVSQNPRHKITKRGQNVTFRCDPISEHNRLYWYRQTLGQGPEFLTYFQNEAQLEKSRLLSDRFSAERPKGSFSTLEIQRTEQGDSAMYLCASRHRQGISSTDTQYFGPGTRLTVL.

This clone has just one count. This sample includes further DNA sequences coding for the same CDR3. This rearrangement joins TRBV27 to TRBJ1-1; D uncertain. Deletions cut 0 bases from V and 0 bases from J, with 2 bases between. The germline CDR1 and CDR2 sequences are MNHEY and SMNVEV (reference sequence). CDR3 length: 13 residues. The CDR3 reads CASSLSLNTEAFF. For the CDR3, the DNA is TGTGCCAGCAGTTTATCGTTGAACACTGAAGCTTTCTTT.

The rearrangement joins TRBV4-1 to TRBJ2-3; D gene ambiguous. The CDR3 is 15 amino acids. CDR1 and CDR2 (germline): MGHRA, YSYEKL. The V and J ends lost 0 bases and 0 bases respectively, with 7 bases between them. The CDR3 protein is CASSQDPASTDTQYF. In nucleotides, the CDR3 is TGCGCCAGCAGCCAAGACCCAGCCAGCACAGATACGCAGTATTTT.

The rearrangement joins TRBV7-3 to TRBJ2-2, with 13 bases fitting TRBD2. Germline V CDR1 and CDR2: SGHTA, FQGTGA. The CDR3 extends over 15 amino acids. V shed 4 bases, J shed 6 bases, and the junction held 2 bases outside the gene matches. DNA of the CDR3: TGTGCCAGCAGCTCGGGACTAGCGGGACCCGGGGAGCTGTTTTTT. Its protein is CASSSGLAGPGELFF.

The chain combines TRBV4-3 with TRBJ2-2; D not certain. This CDR3 has 15 residues. The germline gives CDR1 LGHNA, CDR2 YSLEER. V shed 0 bases and J shed 8 bases, with 13 bases lying between them. The CDR3 here is CASSQDRRLGGELFF. CDR3 DNA: TGCGCCAGCAGCCAAGATAGGCGGTTAGGAGGGGAGCTGTTTTTT.

The genes are TRBV11-3 and TRBJ2-7; D is perhaps TRBD1 or TRBD2 (6 bases each). V dropped 5 bases and J dropped 3 bases, with 14 bases sitting between them. The CDR3 is 14 amino acids. Germline lookup yields CDR1 SGHNT and CDR2 YENEEA. CDR3 coding DNA: TGTGCCAGCAGCATAGCGGACAGCTACTACGAGCAGTACTTC. It encodes CASSIADSYYEQYF.

The chain employs TRBV7-8 and TRBJ2-5; D is possibly TRBD2 (5 bases). The ends were cut back, 5 bases at V and 5 bases at J, with 21 bases in the middle. This CDR3 spans 16 amino acids. Germline CDR1 and CDR2: SGHVS and FQNEAQ. The CDR3 reads CASSRARTSAGETQYF. The DNA for the CDR3 is TGTGCCAGCAGCCGAGCACGGACTTCAGCAGGCGAGACCCAGTACTTC.

This chain connects TRBV6-5 to TRBJ2-7; maybe TRBD2 (6 bases). CDR3 length: 15 residues. V was shortened by 4 bases and J by 1 base, with 14 bases between the two germline ends. Germline V gives CDR1 MNHEY, CDR2 SVGAGI. The CDR3 sequence is CASSSKTGGSYEQYF. The CDR3 DNA reads TGTGCCAGCAGTTCCAAAACCGGGGGTTCCTACGAGCAGTACTTC.

A single count supports this clone. The CDR3 loop reads CASSEVGSYEQYF. For the CDR3, the DNA is TGTGCCAGCAGTGAAGTGGGCTCCTACGAGCAGTACTTC. The rearrangement links TRBV2 to TRBJ2-7; D call uncertain. This CDR3 region has 13 residues. In germline, CDR1 is SNHLY, CDR2 FYNNEI. V lost 1 base and J 0 bases, leaving 4 bases between the germline ends.

CDR3 sequence reads: CASSPYRDRGFYEQYF. In DNA, the CDR3 is TGCGCCAGCAGCCCCTACCGGGACAGGGGCTTCTACGAGCAGTACTTC. The rearrangement joins TRBV5-1 to TRBJ2-7, with 10 bases fitting TRBD1. Germline V gene lookup returns CDR1 SGHRS and CDR2 YFSETQ. With V trimmed by 4 bases and J by 3 bases, 10 bases remained unmatched. This CDR3 region has 16 residues.

V gene TRBV11-2 combines with J gene TRBJ1-3; D uncertain. The V and J ends lost 1 base and 3 bases respectively, with 4 bases between them. Per germline, CDR1 SGHAT and CDR2 FQNNGV. There are 13 residues in the CDR3. The CDR3 nucleotides read TGTGCCAGCAGCTTAGGACGTGGAAACACCATATATTTT. The encoded protein is CASSLGRGNTIYF.

This clone was seen just once. The rearrangement uses TRBV29-1 and TRBJ1-1; TRBD1 aligns across 8 bases. Per the germline V gene, CDR1 is SQVTM and CDR2 is ANQGSEA. This CDR3 comprises 14 residues. V gave up 2 bases and J gave up 7 bases; unmatched junction bases: 9. The CDR3 loop is CSVELGTGNFEAFF. CDR3 sequence (DNA): TGCAGCGTTGAACTCGGGACAGGAAATTTTGAAGCTTTCTTT.

This sequence joins TRBV4-1 and TRBJ1-2; no clear D gene. Germline CDR1 MGHRA, CDR2 YSYEKL. The CDR3 is 13 residues long. V was shortened by 0 bases and J by 11 bases, with 13 bases between the two germline ends. The CDR3 bases are TGCGCCAGCAGCCAAGAAACTAGCCCGGGTTACACCTTC. Its translation: CASSQETSPGYTF.

This chain uses TRBV28 with TRBJ1-2; D is unclear. Germline V gene lookup returns CDR1 MDHEN and CDR2 SYDVKM. V shed 6 bases and J shed 6 bases, with 11 bases lying between them. The CDR3 is made up of 12 amino acids. CDR3 residues: CASSPLSNGYTF. CDR3 sequence (DNA): TGTGCCAGCAGCCCCCTTAGTAATGGCTACACCTTC.

This chain uses TRBV7-9 with TRBJ1-5; D gene uncertain. The germline CDR1 and CDR2 sequences are SEHNR and FQNEAQ (reference sequence). Trimming removed 1 base from V and 7 bases from J, with 17 bases in between. This CDR3 is 16 amino acids long. The chain's CDR3 is CASSLGSGGVGQPQHF. CDR3 sequence (DNA): TGTGCCAGCAGCTTAGGGTCTGGCGGGGTGGGCCAGCCCCAGCATTTT.